This TCR beta chain comes out of a study of cytomegalovirus exposure and HLA in healthy donors. Vbeta (60) and Jbeta (13) primers were used in the PCR. The protocol was immunoSEQ multiplex PCR, while the TCRdb copy is restricted to in-frame clones and leaves out a portion. This sample has 100,000 to 150,000 clones, with 83% found just once. Findings of the study overall: According to a later analysis, donors in an Asian-associated ancestry cluster reportedly had fewer N-insertions than the roughly 670-donor mean.

This clone appeared a single time. Its antigen remains unidentified. Germline V lookup: CDR1 SGHRS, CDR2 YFSETQ. The CDR3 is 17 amino acids. V dropped 2 bases and J dropped 0; count of bases not matched to a gene: 9. The chain combines TRBV5-1 with TRBJ2-3, with 7 bases aligning to TRBD1. This TCR was recovered from a woman between 35 and 50 years old in good health and CMV-seropositive. Sequencing was performed on PBMCs. This CDR3 is CASSFGPGTASTDTQYF. The CDR3 region has the DNA TGCGCCAGCAGCTTTGGACCCGGGACAGCTAGCACAGATACGCAGTATTTT.